A selection of T cell receptor beta chains follows, all from one sample in a study of CD8 T cells in ankylosing spondylitis. One entry per CDR3 protein, called by TCRdb with MiXCR from the 5' RACE reads. This table holds roughly 230,000 distinct CDR3 sequences, approximately 8.4% found once. The sequencing input was blood, either unsorted or a sorted T cell fraction (not recorded which). Receptors were obtained from a female donor with ankylosing spondylitis or in good health (not recorded which). Each CDR3 is given with its conserved first and last residue. The D gene is left open where the match is weak. Size is stated for part of the rows, as once, few or many counts, or as a class when the clone is expanded.

V	J	size	D	DNA	CDR3
TRBV29-1	TRBJ2-7	many	NA	TGCAGCGTTGCTCCCGGGAGTTCGGGTGAGCAGTACTTC	CSVAPGSSGEQYF
TRBV28	TRBJ1-2	many	NA	TGTGCCAGCAGTTTGAGGTTCAGGGGTTATGGCTACACCTTC	CASSLRFRGYGYTF
TRBV29-1	TRBJ2-4	many	NA	TGCAGCGTTACGTACAGCTCAAACATTCAGTACTTC	CSVTYSSNIQYF
TRBV10-3	TRBJ2-3	many	NA	TGTGCCATCAAGTTGGTCGGAACAGATACGCAGTATTTT	CAIKLVGTDTQYF
TRBV13	TRBJ1-2	many	TRBD1	TGTGCCAGCAGCGCCGGGACAGGGGGCTATGGCTACACCTTC	CASSAGTGGYGYTF
TRBV5-1	TRBJ2-1	few	NA	TGCGCCAGCAGCTTGGGTCAGCTCCCGGGGGGCGATGAGCAGTTCTTC	CASSLGQLPGGDEQFF
TRBV6-5	TRBJ1-1	many	NA	TGTGCCAGCAGTTACTCGAGGGGGGACACTGAAGCTTTCTTT	CASSYSRGDTEAFF
TRBV7-2	TRBJ2-7	many	TRBD2	TGTGCCAGCTTGGGACTAGCGGGAGGACTCTACGAGCAGTACTTC	CASLGLAGGLYEQYF
TRBV29-1	TRBJ2-5	many	NA	TGCAGCGCCTTAGCGGCGGGAACCCTCGGGACCCAGTACTTC	CSALAAGTLGTQYF
TRBV7-8	TRBJ1-6	many	NA	TGTGCCAGCAGCTGGGGGACGGGGAATAATTCACCCCTCCACTTT	CASSWGTGNNSPLHF
TRBV29-1	TRBJ2-5	many	NA	TGCAGCGTTGGGGAGTTCGAAGAGACCCAGTACTTC	CSVGEFEETQYF
TRBV28	TRBJ2-7	many	NA	TGTGCCAGCAGGCGCGGGCGGTACGAGCAGTACTTC	CASRRGRYEQYF
TRBV5-1	TRBJ1-1	many	NA	TGCGCCAGCAGCTTGGTTATGGCAAACACTGAAGCTTTCTTT	CASSLVMANTEAFF
TRBV20-1	TRBJ2-1	many	TRBD2	TGCAGTGCTAGCGGTACGAGCGGGAGTTACAATGAGCAGTTCTTC	CSASGTSGSYNEQFF
TRBV27	TRBJ1-5	many	NA	TGTGCCAGCAGCCCCCTGGACGGGAATCAGCCCCAGCATTTT	CASSPLDGNQPQHF
TRBV20-1	TRBJ1-5	NA	NA	TGCAGTGCCGGGCCTTGGAGCGGTTATAGCAATCAGCCCCAGCATTTT	CSAGPWSGYSNQPQHF
TRBV5-1	TRBJ2-1	many	NA	TGCGCCAGCAGCTTGGGTGTTGCTGATGAGCAGTTCTTC	CASSLGVADEQFF
TRBV20-1	TRBJ2-1	many	NA	TGCAGTGCTAGAGAGTACAATGAGCAGTTCTTC	CSAREYNEQFF
TRBV18	TRBJ2-5	few	NA	TGTGCCAGCTCCCCTAAGACAGTAAAGACCCAGTACTTC	CASSPKTVKTQYF
TRBV20-1	TRBJ2-7	many	TRBD2	TGCAGTGCTAGAGCCGCGGGAGGGTCCCCCTACGAGCAGTACTTC	CSARAAGGSPYEQYF
TRBV20-1	TRBJ1-5	NA	NA	TGCAGTGCTAGACCCTCGGGGGTCAGTGGGCCCCAGCATTTT	CSARPSGVSGPQHF
TRBV30	TRBJ2-2	many	NA	TGTGCCTGGAGAAGACAGAACACCGGGGAGCTGTTTTTT	CAWRRQNTGELFF
TRBV29-1	TRBJ2-1	many	NA	TGCAGCGCTGACCCCTACAATGAGCAGTTCTTC	CSADPYNEQFF
TRBV10-3	TRBJ1-5	many	NA	TGTGCCATCAGTGAGTATTATACGCGTCCCGACAATCAGCCCCAGCATTTT	CAISEYYTRPDNQPQHF
TRBV7-2	TRBJ1-1	many	NA	TGTGCCAGCAGCCAACAGAGCCCGGGGGCAGCTTTCTTT	CASSQQSPGAAFF
TRBV7-9	TRBJ2-1	NA	NA	TGTGCCAGCAGCGCCGACTCCTGGGGCGATGAGCAGTTCTTC	CASSADSWGDEQFF